Listed here is a single TCR beta chain. What it recognizes is unknown. CDR1 is MDHEN and CDR2 is SYDVKM in the germline V gene. The CDR3 is 14 amino acids. V gave up 3 bases and J gave up 8 bases, with 16 bases separating them. The PCR had 60 Vbeta and 13 Jbeta primers. TCRdb's copy holds only in-frame clones and misses some; the assay was immunoSEQ multiplex PCR. The sample yields about 110,000 clones, 60% to 80% seen once. The data derive from a study of cytomegalovirus exposure and HLA in healthy donors. On the study more broadly: Sequencing of roughly 180 million T cells in an earlier analysis found more than 100 million unique TCR beta sequences. Findings and caveats of the study: In a later analysis, most CMV-associated TCR beta chains appeared HLA-restricted. In a later analysis, at a false discovery rate of 0.05, about 17,000 TCR beta sequences matched HLA alleles.

The rearrangement uses TRBV28 and TRBJ1-2; D is unclear. This sequence was found in a boy younger than 18 in good health and CMV-seronegative. What was sequenced was PBMCs. DNA for the CDR3: TGTGCCAGCAGTTTCGACACCGGGAGAAGGGGCTACACCTTC. Its protein product is CASSFDTGRRGYTF.